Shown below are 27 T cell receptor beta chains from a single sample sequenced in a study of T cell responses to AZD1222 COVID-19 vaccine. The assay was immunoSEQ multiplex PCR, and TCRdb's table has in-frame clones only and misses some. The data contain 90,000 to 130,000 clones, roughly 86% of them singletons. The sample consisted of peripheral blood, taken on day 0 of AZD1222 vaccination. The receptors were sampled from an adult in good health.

The CDR3 spells CASSLATANSPLHF. CDR3 nucleotide sequence: TGCGCCAGCAGCCTGGCGACAGCTAATTCACCCCTCCACTTT. J is TRBJ1-6 and V is TRBV5-1, with a weak D call TRBD1 (5 bases). Germline V CDR1 and CDR2: SGHRS, YFSETQ. V dropped 4 bases and J dropped 6 bases, with 11 bases sitting between them. The CDR3 loop spans 14 amino acids.

The DNA of the CDR3 is TGTGCCAGCAGTTCGGCCTCCAATGAGCAGTTCTTC. Translated, it gives CASSSASNEQFF. The chain has TRBV7-3 and TRBJ2-1; no reliable D call. Germline V gene lookup returns CDR1 SGHTA and CDR2 FQGTGA. The CDR3 has 12 amino acids. Trimming took off 6 bases at V and 6 bases at J, with 9 bases between the two ends.

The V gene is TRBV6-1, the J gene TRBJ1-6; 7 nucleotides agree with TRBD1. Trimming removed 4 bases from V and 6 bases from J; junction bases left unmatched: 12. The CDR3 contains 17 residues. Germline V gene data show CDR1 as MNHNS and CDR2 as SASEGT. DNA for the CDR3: TGTGCCAGCAGTGCCGGACCCCGAGGGGGCTTTAATTCACCCCTCCACTTT. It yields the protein CASSAGPRGGFNSPLHF.

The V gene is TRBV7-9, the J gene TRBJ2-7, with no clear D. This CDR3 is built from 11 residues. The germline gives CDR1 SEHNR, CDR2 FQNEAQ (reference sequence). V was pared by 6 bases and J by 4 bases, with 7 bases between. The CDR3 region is CASRREYEQYF. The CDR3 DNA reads TGTGCCAGCAGGCGAGAATACGAGCAGTACTTC.

The CDR3 DNA sequence: TGTGCCATCAGTGGGGCGACCGGGGAGCTGTTTTTT. Translating gives CAISGATGELFF. The chain employs TRBV10-3 and TRBJ2-2; no definite D call. Germline V gene data show CDR1 as ENHRY and CDR2 as SYGVKD. V shed 4 bases and J shed 5 bases, with 5 bases lying between them. The CDR3 spans 12 residues.

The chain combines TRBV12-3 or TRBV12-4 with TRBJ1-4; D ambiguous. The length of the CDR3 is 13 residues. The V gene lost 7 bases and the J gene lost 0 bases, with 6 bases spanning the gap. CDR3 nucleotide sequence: TGTGCCAGCATAAGGTCAACTAATGAAAAACTGTTTTTT. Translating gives CASIRSTNEKLFF.

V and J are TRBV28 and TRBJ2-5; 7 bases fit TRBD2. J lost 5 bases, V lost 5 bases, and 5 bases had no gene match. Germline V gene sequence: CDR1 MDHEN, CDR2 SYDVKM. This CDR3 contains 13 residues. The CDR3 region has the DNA TGTGCCAGCAGTCCAGCCGGGGGGGAGACCCAGTACTTC. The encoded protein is CASSPAGGETQYF.

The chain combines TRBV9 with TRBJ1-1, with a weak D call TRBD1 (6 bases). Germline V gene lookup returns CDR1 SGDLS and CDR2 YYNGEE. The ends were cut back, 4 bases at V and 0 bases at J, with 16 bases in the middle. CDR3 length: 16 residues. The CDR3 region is CASSPPGGAMNTEAFF. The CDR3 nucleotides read TGTGCCAGCAGCCCCCCTGGGGGGGCGATGAACACTGAAGCTTTCTTT.

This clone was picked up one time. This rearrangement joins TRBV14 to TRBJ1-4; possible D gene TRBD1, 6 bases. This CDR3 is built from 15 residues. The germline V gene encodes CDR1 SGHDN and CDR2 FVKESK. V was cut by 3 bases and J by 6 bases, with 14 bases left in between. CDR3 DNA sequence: TGTGCCAGCAGCCATTGGACAGCAAAGGATGAAAAACTGTTTTTT. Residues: CASSHWTAKDEKLFF.

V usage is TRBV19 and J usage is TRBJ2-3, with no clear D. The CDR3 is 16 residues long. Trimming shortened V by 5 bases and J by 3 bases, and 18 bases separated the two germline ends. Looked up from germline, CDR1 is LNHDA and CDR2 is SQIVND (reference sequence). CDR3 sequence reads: CASSPTRVRGTDTQYF. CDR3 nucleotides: TGTGCCAGTAGTCCCACCCGGGTGCGTGGAACAGATACGCAGTATTTT.

CDR3 amino acids: CASRRDGTYEQYF. The DNA for the CDR3 is TGTGCCAGCAGACGAGACGGCACCTACGAGCAGTACTTC. The rearrangement uses TRBV7-9 and TRBJ2-7; D call uncertain. V lost 6 bases and J lost 2, with 11 bases in between. Germline CDR1 and CDR2: SEHNR and FQNEAQ (reference sequence). This CDR3 is built from 13 residues.

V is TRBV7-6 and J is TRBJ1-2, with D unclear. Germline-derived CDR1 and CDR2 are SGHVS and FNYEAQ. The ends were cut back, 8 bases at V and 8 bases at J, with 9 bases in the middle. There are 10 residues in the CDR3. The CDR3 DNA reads TGTGCCAGCCAGTTCGGGGGCTACACCTTC. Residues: CASQFGGYTF.

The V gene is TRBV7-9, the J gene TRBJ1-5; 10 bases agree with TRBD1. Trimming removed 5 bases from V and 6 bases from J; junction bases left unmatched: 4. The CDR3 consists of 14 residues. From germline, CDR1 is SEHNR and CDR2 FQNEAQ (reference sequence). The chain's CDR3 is CASSRDRGSQPQHF. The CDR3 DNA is TGTGCCAGCAGCCGGGACAGGGGAAGTCAGCCCCAGCATTTT.

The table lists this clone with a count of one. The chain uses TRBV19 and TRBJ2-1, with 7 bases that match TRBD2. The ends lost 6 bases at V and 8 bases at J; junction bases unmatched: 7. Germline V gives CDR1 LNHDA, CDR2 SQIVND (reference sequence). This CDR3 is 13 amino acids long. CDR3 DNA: TGTGCCAGTAGATCGACTAGCCAAGATGAGCAGTTCTTC. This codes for CASRSTSQDEQFF.

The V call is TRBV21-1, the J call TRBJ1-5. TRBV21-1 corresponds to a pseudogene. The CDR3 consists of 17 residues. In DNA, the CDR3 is TGTGCCAGCAGCAAAGCTTGGGAGGACCAGAGCAATCAGCCCCAGCATTTT. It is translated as CASSKAWEDQSNQPQHF.

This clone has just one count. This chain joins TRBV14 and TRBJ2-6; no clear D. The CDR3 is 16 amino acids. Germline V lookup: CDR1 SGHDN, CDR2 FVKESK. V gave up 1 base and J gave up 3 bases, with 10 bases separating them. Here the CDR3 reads CASSQVVRLGANVLTF. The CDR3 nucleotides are TGTGCCAGCAGCCAAGTCGTCAGGCTTGGGGCCAACGTCCTGACTTTC.

CDR3 DNA sequence: TGTGCCAGCAGTTTTGGATCCTACAATGAGCAGTTCTTC. It yields the protein CASSFGSYNEQFF. The chain joins TRBV27 to TRBJ2-1; no definite D call. Trimming cost V 3 bases and J 1 base, with 4 bases left between them. Per the germline V gene, CDR1 is MNHEY and CDR2 is SMNVEV (reference sequence). The CDR3 has 13 amino acids.

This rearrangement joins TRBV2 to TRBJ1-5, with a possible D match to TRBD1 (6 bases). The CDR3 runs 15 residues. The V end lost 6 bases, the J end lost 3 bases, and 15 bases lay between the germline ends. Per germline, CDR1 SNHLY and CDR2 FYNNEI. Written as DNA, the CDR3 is TGTGCCAGCAGAGGTCAGGGGCTCGCCAATCAGCCCCAGCATTTT. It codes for CASRGQGLANQPQHF.

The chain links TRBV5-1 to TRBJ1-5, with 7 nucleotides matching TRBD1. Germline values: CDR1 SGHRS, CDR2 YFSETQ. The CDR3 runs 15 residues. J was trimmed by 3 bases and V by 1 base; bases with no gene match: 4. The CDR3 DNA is TGCGCCAGCAGCTTGCAAACAGGGGTCAATCAGCCCCAGCATTTT. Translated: CASSLQTGVNQPQHF.

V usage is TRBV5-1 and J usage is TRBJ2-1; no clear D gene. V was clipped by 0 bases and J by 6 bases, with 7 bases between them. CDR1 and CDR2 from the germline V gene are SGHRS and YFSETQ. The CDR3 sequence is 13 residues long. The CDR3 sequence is CASSLALGNEQFF. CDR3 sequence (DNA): TGCGCCAGCAGCTTGGCCTTAGGCAATGAGCAGTTCTTC.

Here the CDR3 reads CAWSERQVMEETQYF. The CDR3 DNA reads as TGTGCCTGGAGTGAGAGGCAGGTGATGGAGGAGACCCAGTACTTC. The J gene is TRBJ2-5, the V gene TRBV30; unclear D gene. This CDR3 contains 15 residues. The germline V and J ends were trimmed by 1 base and 5 bases, with 17 bases remaining between them. The germline V gene encodes CDR1 GTSNPN and CDR2 SVGIG (reference sequence).

CDR3 region: CASGLETGNIYNEQFF. The DNA for the CDR3 is TGTGCTAGTGGTTTGGAAACCGGGAATATCTACAATGAGCAGTTCTTC. The rearrangement joins TRBV12-5 to TRBJ2-1, with a tentative D call TRBD2 (5 bases). Germline CDR1 and CDR2: LGHNT and FRNRAP. There are 16 residues in the CDR3. Trimming left V 1 base short and J 3 bases short, with 13 bases between.

CDR3 region: CASSYVGGRRETQYF. The CDR3 nucleotides are TGTGCCAGCAGTTACGTTGGGGGTCGAAGGGAGACCCAGTACTTC. This rearrangement joins TRBV6-2 or TRBV6-3 to TRBJ2-5, with D perhaps being TRBD1 or TRBD2 (5 bases each). Per germline, CDR1 MNHEY and CDR2 SVGEGT. Trimming removed 2 bases at V and 5 bases at J, with 15 bases between. The CDR3 has 15 residues.

The CDR3 is CASSPQGARYEQYF. The CDR3 nucleotides are TGTGCCAGCTCACCACAGGGGGCGCGGTACGAGCAGTACTTC. This chain uses TRBV18 with TRBJ2-7, with 7 bases matching TRBD1. Germline CDR1 is KGHSH and CDR2 is LQKENI. V shed 1 base, J shed 4 bases, and the junction held 4 bases outside the gene matches. CDR3 length equals 14 residues.

The CDR3 protein is CASSLNNYEQYF. The CDR3 coding sequence is TGCGCCAGCAGCTTGAACAACTACGAGCAGTACTTC. The rearrangement joins TRBV5-1 to TRBJ2-7; D gene ambiguous. The germline gives CDR1 SGHRS, CDR2 YFSETQ. Trimming removed 1 base at V and 3 bases at J, with 5 bases between. The CDR3 covers 12 residues. Using reference TRBV5-1 and TRBJ2-7 for the parts outside the CDR3, the full variable domain is KAGVTQTPRYLIKTRGQQVTLSCSPISGHRSVSWYQQTPGQGLQFLFEYFSETQRNKGNFPGRFSGRQFSNSRSEMNVSTLELGDSALYLCASSLNNYEQYFGPGTRLTVT.

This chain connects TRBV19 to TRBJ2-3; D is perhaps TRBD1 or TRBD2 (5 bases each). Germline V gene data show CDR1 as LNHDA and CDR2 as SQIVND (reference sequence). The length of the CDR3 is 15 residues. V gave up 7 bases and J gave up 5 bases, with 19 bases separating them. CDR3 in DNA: TGTGCCAGTACCCCCCCCGGGGCCGGTATAGATACGCAGTATTTT. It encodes CASTPPGAGIDTQYF.

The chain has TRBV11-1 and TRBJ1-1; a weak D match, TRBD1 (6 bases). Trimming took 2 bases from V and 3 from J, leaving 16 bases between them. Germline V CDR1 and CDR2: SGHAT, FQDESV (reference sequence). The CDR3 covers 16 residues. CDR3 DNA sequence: TGTGCCAGCAGCTTAAGTGCGCAGGGGTGGCACACTGAAGCTTTCTTT. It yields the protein CASSLSAQGWHTEAFF.